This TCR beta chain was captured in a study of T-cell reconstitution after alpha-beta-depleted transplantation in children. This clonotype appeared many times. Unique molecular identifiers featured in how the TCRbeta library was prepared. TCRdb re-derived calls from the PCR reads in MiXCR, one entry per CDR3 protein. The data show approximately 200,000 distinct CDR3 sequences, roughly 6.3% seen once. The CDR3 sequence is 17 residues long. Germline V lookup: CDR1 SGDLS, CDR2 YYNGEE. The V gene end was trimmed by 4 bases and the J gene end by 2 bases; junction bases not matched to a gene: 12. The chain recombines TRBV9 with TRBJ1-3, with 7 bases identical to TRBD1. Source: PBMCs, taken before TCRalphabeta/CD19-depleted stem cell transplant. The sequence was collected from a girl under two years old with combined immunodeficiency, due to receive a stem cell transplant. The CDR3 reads CASSPEDVDRAGNTIYF. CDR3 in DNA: TGTGCCAGCAGCCCCGAAGACGTAGACAGGGCTGGAAACACCATATATTTT.